The T cell receptor beta chain under discussion was sequenced for a study of T cell repertoires in cytomegalovirus infection. The overall study: CMV epitopes, recently identified HLA-C-restricted and well-studied HLA-B-restricted, were used. Based on public TCR beta signatures, there were indications of CMV infection and of a matching HLA type. Study-wide findings and caveats: Pooled public TCR beta family frequency picked out CMV carriers with the relevant HLA. It was HLA-C-restricted CMV-specific TCR beta clonotypes that dominated the response ex vivo.

CDR3 length: 14 residues. CDR1 is SGHNT and CDR2 is YENEEA in the germline V gene. Trimming removed 5 bases at V and 5 bases at J, with 15 bases between. This clonotype was counted between two and nine times. Its antigen remains unknown. TCRdb re-called the reads with MiXCR, one entry per CDR3 protein. The sample lists roughly 990,000 distinct CDR3 sequences, approximately 31% occurring once. The TCR was taken from a human donor in good health (CMV status not recorded). Some clones in this sample may be carry-over from other donors' samples. This specimen consisted of cultured CD8+ T cells from PBMCs, obtained from culture after CMV antigen stimulation. V usage is TRBV11-3 and J usage is TRBJ2-5; tentative D call: TRBD1 (6 bases). The CDR3 is CASSPPGELETQYF. The CDR3 nucleotides are TGTGCCAGCAGCCCCCCAGGGGAACTGGAGACCCAGTACTTC.